One sample yielded the 11 T cell receptor beta chains listed below, sequenced in a study of CD8+ T cells in alopecia areata. Extracted from the samples, RNA was reverse transcribed into cDNA to serve as the sequencing template. The table came from immunoSEQ multiplex PCR; TCRdb's copy has only in-frame clones and leaves some out. There are 90,000 or so clones in the sample; roughly 45% occur only once, and roughly 18% lies in the top ten. Treatment of the sample: oral pan-JAK inhibitor, 5-10 mg twice daily. The sample was CD8+ T cells sorted from blood, taken at week 24, from a patient treated with tofacitinib. The source is a human donor with alopecia areata.

This chain joins TRBV9 and TRBJ2-7; D may be TRBD1 (5 bases). Deletions cut 1 base from V and 2 bases from J, with 10 bases between. The germline gives CDR1 SGDLS, CDR2 YYNGEE. The CDR3 covers 14 residues. CDR3 nucleotides: TGTGCCAGCAGCGTAAACCAAGGGGCCTACGAGCAGTACTTC. It encodes CASSVNQGAYEQYF.

This rearrangement joins TRBV11-1 to TRBJ1-5; the D is unclear. Germline V gene sequence: CDR1 SGHAT, CDR2 FQDESV (reference sequence). The CDR3 sequence is 13 residues long. V was cut by 3 bases and J by 7 bases, with 10 bases left in between. In DNA, the CDR3 is TGTGCCAGCAGCTTCTCCACCGAACAGCCCCAGCATTTT. Its protein is CASSFSTEQPQHF.

This clone was recorded a few times. One end of the junction does not line up with germline, which may come from a read error. V gene TRBV11-2 combines with J gene TRBJ2-2; D not resolved. The CDR3 contains 14 residues. CDR1 SGHAT and CDR2 FQNNGV come from the germline V gene. CDR3 nucleotide sequence: TGTGCCAGCAGTTTAGGGCGCCTCACCGGGGAGCTGTTTTTT. Residues: CASSLGRLTGELFF. Full variable domain (remainder filled in from reference TRBV11-2 and TRBJ2-2): EAGVAQSPRYKIIEKRQSVAFWCNPISGHATLYWYQQILGQGPKLLIQFQNNGVVDDSQLPKDRFSAERLKGVDSTLKIQPAKLEDSAVYLCASSLGRLTGELFFGEGSRLTVL.

The chain recombines TRBV7-2 with TRBJ2-1; 14 bases map to TRBD2. The V segment lost 5 bases and the J segment 8 bases; nucleotides outside the gene matches: 5. The CDR3 loop spans 15 amino acids. The V gene's germline CDR1 is SGHTA and CDR2 FQGNSA. CDR3 in amino acids: CASSTGLAGVYEQFF. In DNA, the CDR3 is TGTGCCAGCAGCACGGGACTAGCGGGAGTATATGAGCAGTTCTTC.

As concerns this clone: At one end the junction does not follow the germline gene, possibly because of a read error. The chain joins TRBV7-9 to TRBJ1-1; maybe TRBD1 (5 bases). The CDR3 length is 11 residues. Germline V gene lookup returns CDR1 SEHNR and CDR2 FQNEAQ (reference sequence). DNA of the CDR3: TGTGCCAGCAGCTCGACCCGGGACGGCGGCTTT. Translated, it gives CASSSTRDGGF. Looking up the rest from reference TRBV7-9 and TRBJ1-1 gives the full variable domain: DTGVSQNPRHKITKRGQNVTFRCDPISEHNRLYWYRQTLGQGPEFLTYFQNEAQLEKSRLLSDRFSAERPKGSFSTLEIQRTEQGDSAMYLCASSSTRDGGFGQGTRLTVV.

J is TRBJ2-3 and V is TRBV5-1; 9 bases match TRBD1. In germline, CDR1 is SGHRS, CDR2 YFSETQ. V shed 5 bases, J shed 4 bases, and the junction held 8 bases outside the gene matches. CDR3 size: 15 residues. CDR3 in amino acids: CASRSGTGPADTQYF. CDR3 sequence (DNA): TGCGCCAGCAGATCCGGGACAGGGCCCGCAGATACGCAGTATTTT.

This clone was detected many times. It is likely a read error: a sequence one base away is far more abundant. This rearrangement joins TRBV5-5 to TRBJ2-1, with TRBD2 matching over 12 bases. The CDR3 runs 16 residues. V lost 0 bases and J lost 7; bases outside the gene matches: 5. Germline V gene lookup returns CDR1 SGHKS and CDR2 YYEKEE (reference sequence). The CDR3 DNA follows: TGTGCCAGCAGCTTGGTTCCTAGCGGGAGGGGGAATGAGCAGTTCTTC. Translating gives CASSLVPSGRGNEQFF.

As DNA, the CDR3 is TGCGCCAGCAGCCAGTTTTCTGGGGCCGGCACTGAAGCTTTCTTT. It codes for CASSQFSGAGTEAFF. This rearrangement joins TRBV4-1 to TRBJ1-1, with D perhaps TRBD1 (5 bases). Germline CDR1 reads MGHRA; CDR2 reads YSYEKL. CDR3 length equals 15 residues. Trimming removed 3 bases at V and 4 bases at J, with 15 bases between.

V is TRBV27 and J is TRBJ2-7; D possibly corresponds to TRBD1 (6 bases). The ends were cut back, 8 bases at V and 0 bases at J, with 14 bases in the middle. The CDR3 runs to 14 residues. The V gene's germline CDR1 is MNHEY and CDR2 SMNVEV (reference sequence). The chain's CDR3 is CASGDRQDSYEQYF. CDR3 sequence (DNA): TGTGCCAGCGGCGATCGACAGGACTCCTACGAGCAGTACTTC.

This clone was counted between two and nine times. The chain carries TRBV11-2 and TRBJ2-5, with 8 bases that match TRBD1. With V trimmed by 5 bases and J by 2 bases, 4 bases remained unmatched. The germline V gene encodes CDR1 SGHAT and CDR2 FQNNGV. The CDR3 runs to 14 residues. CDR3 amino acids: CASSHRGSQETQYF. The CDR3 coding sequence is TGTGCCAGCAGCCACAGGGGGTCTCAAGAGACCCAGTACTTC.

This clone was observed a few times. The rearrangement links TRBV9 to TRBJ2-1; the match to TRBD2 covers 12 bases. The CDR3 totals 17 residues. Looked up from germline, CDR1 is SGDLS and CDR2 is YYNGEE. V shed 0 bases and J 4 bases; nucleotides not matched to a gene: 5. The CDR3 nucleotides are TGTGCCAGCAGCGTAGTCCCTAGCGGGAGGGTATACAATGAGCAGTTCTTC. This gives the protein CASSVVPSGRVYNEQFF.